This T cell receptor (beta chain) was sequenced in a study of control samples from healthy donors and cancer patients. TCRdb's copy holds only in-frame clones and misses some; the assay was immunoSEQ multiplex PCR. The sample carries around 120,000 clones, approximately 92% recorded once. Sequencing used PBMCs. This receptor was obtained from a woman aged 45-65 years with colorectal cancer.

CDR3 protein: CASSVATRDHYNEQFF. CDR3 DNA sequence: TGTGCCAGCAGCGTAGCCACCCGGGACCACTACAATGAGCAGTTCTTC. The V and J genes are TRBV9 and TRBJ2-1; D might be TRBD1 or TRBD2, each matching 5 bases. The V end was cut by 0 bases, the J end by 3 bases, with 13 bases between. The germline CDR1 and CDR2 sequences are SGDLS and YYNGEE. The CDR3 contains 16 residues.